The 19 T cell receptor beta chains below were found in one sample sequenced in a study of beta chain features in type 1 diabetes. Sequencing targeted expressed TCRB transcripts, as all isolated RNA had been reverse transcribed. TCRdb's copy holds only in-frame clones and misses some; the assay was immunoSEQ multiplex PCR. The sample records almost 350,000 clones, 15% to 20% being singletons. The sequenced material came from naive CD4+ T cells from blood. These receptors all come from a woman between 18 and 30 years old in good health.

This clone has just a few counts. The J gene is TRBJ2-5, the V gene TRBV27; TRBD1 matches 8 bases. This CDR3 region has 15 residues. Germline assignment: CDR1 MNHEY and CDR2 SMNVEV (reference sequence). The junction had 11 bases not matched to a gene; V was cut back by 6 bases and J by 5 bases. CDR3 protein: CASRTGTGGGETQYF. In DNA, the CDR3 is TGTGCCAGCAGAACCGGGACAGGAGGAGGGGAGACCCAGTACTTC.

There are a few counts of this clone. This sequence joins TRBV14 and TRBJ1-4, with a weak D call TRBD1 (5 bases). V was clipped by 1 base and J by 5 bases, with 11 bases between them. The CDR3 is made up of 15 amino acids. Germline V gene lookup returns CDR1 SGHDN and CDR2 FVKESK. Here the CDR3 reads CASSQAAGRNEKLFF. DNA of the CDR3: TGTGCCAGCAGCCAAGCCGCAGGGCGGAATGAAAAACTGTTTTTT.

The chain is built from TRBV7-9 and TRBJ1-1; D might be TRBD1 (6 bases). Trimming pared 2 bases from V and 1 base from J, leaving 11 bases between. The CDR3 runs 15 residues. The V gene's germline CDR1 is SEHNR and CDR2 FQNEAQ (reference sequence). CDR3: CASSLSGTPNTEAFF. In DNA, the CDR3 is TGTGCCAGCAGCTTATCCGGGACACCGAACACTGAAGCTTTCTTT.

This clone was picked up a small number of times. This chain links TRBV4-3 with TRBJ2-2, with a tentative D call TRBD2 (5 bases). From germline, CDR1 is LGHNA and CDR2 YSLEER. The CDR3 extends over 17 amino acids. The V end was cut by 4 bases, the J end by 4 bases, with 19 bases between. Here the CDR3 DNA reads TGCGCCAGCAGCCGAGCCGCGTCGGGGTGGGGCACCGGGGAGCTGTTTTTT. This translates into CASSRAASGWGTGELFF.

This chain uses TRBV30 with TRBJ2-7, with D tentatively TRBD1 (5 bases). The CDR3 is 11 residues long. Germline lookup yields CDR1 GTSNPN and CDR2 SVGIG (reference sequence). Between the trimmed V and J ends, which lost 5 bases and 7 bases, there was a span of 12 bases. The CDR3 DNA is TGTGCCTGGCACAGGCTGGGGGAGCAGTACTTC. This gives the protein CAWHRLGEQYF.

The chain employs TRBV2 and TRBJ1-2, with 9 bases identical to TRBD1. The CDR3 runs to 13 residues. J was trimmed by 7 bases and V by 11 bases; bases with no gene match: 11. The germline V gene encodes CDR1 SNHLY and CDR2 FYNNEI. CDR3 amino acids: CAGTGGEWGGYTF. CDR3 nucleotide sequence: TGTGCCGGAACAGGGGGCGAATGGGGTGGCTACACCTTC.

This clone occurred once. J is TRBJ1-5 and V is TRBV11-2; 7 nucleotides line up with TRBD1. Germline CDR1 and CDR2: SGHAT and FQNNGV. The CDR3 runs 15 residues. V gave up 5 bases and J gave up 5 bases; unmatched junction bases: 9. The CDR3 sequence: CASSGSTGTDQPQHF. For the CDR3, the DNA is TGTGCCAGCAGCGGATCGACCGGGACAGATCAGCCCCAGCATTTT.

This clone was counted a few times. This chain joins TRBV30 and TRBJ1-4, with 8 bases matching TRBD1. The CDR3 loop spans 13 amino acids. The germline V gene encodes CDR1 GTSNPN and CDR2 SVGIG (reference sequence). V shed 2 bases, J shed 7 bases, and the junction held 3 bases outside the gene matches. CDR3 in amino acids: CAWSPTGVEKLFF. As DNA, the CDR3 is TGTGCCTGGAGTCCGACAGGGGTTGAAAAACTGTTTTTT.

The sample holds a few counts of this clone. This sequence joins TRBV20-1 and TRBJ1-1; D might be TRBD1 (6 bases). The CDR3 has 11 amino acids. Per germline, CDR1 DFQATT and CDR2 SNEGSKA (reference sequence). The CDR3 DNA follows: TGCGGTTCAGGGGTGGGCACTGAAGCTTTCTTT. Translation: CGSGVGTEAFF.

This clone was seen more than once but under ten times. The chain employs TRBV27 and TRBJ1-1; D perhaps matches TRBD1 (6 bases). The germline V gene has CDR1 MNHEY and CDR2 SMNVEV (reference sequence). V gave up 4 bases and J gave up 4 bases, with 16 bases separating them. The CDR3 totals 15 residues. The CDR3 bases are TGTGCCAGCAGTTCTCACTCAAGGGGGAGCACTGAAGCTTTCTTT. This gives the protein CASSSHSRGSTEAFF.

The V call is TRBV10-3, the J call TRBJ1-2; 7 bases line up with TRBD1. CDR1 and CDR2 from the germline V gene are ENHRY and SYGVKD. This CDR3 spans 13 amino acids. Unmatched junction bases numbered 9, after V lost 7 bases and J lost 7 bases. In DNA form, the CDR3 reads TGTGCCATCACGGGTGAACAGGGGCTTGGCTACACCTTC. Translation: CAITGEQGLGYTF.

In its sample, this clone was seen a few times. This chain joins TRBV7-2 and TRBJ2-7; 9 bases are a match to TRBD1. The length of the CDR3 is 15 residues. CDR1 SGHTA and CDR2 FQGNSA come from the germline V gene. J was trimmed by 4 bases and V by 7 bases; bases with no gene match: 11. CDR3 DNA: TGTGCCAGCACCTATCTGGGGACAGGGCCGTACGAGCAGTACTTC. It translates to CASTYLGTGPYEQYF.

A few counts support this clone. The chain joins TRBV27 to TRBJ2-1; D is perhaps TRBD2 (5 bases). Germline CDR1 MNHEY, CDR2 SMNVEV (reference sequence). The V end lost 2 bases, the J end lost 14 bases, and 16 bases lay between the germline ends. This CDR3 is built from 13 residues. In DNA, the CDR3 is TGTGCCAGCAGTTTAGTCCCTTGGACGGGGAAGTTCTTC. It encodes CASSLVPWTGKFF.

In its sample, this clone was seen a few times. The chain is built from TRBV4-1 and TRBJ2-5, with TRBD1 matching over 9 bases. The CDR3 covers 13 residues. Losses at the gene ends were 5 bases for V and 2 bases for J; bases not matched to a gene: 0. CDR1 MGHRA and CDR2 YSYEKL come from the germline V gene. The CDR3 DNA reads TGCGCCAGCAGCGGGACAGGGCAAGAGACCCAGTACTTC. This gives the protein CASSGTGQETQYF.

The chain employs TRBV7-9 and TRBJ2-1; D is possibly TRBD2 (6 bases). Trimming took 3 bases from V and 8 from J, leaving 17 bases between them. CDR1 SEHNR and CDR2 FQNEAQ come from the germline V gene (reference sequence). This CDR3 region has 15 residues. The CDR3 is CASSFRGDPRDEQFF. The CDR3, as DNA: TGTGCCAGCAGCTTCCGCGGGGACCCGAGGGATGAGCAGTTCTTC.

Here the CDR3 DNA reads TGTGCCAGCAGTGACCCCCGGACGGGAAGGGAGGGAAGCTATGGCTACACCTTC. Its translation is CASSDPRTGREGSYGYTF. J is TRBJ1-2 and V is TRBV6-1, with D unresolved. V was clipped by 3 bases and J by 4 bases, with 24 bases between them. The germline CDR1 and CDR2 sequences are MNHNS and SASEGT. The CDR3 covers 18 residues.

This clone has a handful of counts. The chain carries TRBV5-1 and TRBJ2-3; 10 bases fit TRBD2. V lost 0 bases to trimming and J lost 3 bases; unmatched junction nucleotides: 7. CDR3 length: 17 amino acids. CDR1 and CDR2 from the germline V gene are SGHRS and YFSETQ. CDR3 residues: CASSLAASGSTTDTQYF. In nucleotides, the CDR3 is TGCGCCAGCAGCTTGGCGGCTAGCGGGAGTACGACAGATACGCAGTATTTT. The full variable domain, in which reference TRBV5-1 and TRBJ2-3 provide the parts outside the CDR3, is KAGVTQTPRYLIKTRGQQVTLSCSPISGHRSVSWYQQTPGQGLQFLFEYFSETQRNKGNFPGRFSGRQFSNSRSEMNVSTLELGDSALYLCASSLAASGSTTDTQYFGPGTRLTVL.

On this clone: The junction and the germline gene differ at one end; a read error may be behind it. DNA of the CDR3: TGTGCCAGCAGCTTAGCAGCACACCTTCACACTAACTTC. It yields the protein CASSLAAHLHTNF. The chain couples TRBV7-2 to TRBJ2-5; D is uncertain. This CDR3 is 13 amino acids long. Germline V gene data show CDR1 as SGHTA and CDR2 as FQGNSA.

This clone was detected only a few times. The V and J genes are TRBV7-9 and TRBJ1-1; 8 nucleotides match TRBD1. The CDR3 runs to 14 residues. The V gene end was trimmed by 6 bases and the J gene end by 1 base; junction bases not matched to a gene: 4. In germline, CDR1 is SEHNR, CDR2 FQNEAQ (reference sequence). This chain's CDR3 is CASRGQVGNTEAFF. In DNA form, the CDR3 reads TGTGCCAGCAGGGGACAGGTGGGGAACACTGAAGCTTTCTTT. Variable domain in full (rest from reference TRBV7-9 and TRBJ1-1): DTGVSQNPRHKITKRGQNVTFRCDPISEHNRLYWYRQTLGQGPEFLTYFQNEAQLEKSRLLSDRFSAERPKGSFSTLEIQRTEQGDSAMYLCASRGQVGNTEAFFGQGTRLTVV.